This record covers a single TCR beta chain. This clonotype has at least ten counts. Its antigen is unknown. Base quality data are lacking; no much larger clone is found one base away. Relative to germline, V is 8 bases shorter and J is 6 bases shorter, with 16 bases between their ends. Via the germline V gene, CDR1 is MGHDK and CDR2 SYGVNS. The CDR3 numbers 13 residues from cysteine through phenylalanine. Left in the record is the CDR3 DNA by itself, 39 bases read in frame from the first base. Sequencing used an Illumina NovaSeq 6000. Synthesis of TCR cDNA relied on 5'RACE template switching, a step that introduced a universal primer site along with unique molecular identifiers. Priming for cDNA synthesis came from both the TCR alpha and TCR beta constant segments. Libraries were amplified in two PCR steps, with sample barcodes and sequencing adapters added in the second step. Sequencing of libraries was done on Illumina HiSeq 2500 (2x100 bp) or NovaSeq (2x150 bp). The authors processed their data as follows. MIGEC handled demultiplexing of reads and collapsing into UMI consensus sequences, while MiXCR performed V(D)J alignment. Vaccine-responding clonotypes were defined with edgeR using replicate PBMC samples, requiring FDR below 0.01 and a log2 fold change above 5 up to day 15. Bulk clonotypes were assigned CD4 or CD8 identity according to which sequenced CD4 or CD8 repertoire held them at higher abundance. TCRdb took the public reads, trimmed them with fastp at Q25, ran MiXCR for clone calling and kept in-frame beta chains. Rows with one shared CDR3 protein collapse into an entry with the most common genes and DNA. These V and J calls are TCRdb output, not the study's own analysis. A total of 250,000 to 300,000 distinct CDR3 sequences appear in this sample, 8.5% to 10% of them only once. The biggest ten clones account for over 3% of the sample.

This specimen's treatment or condition label, interpreted: live attenuated yellow fever vaccine strain. A standard Ficoll-Paque protocol was used to isolate PBMCs from peripheral blood. Dynabeads CD4 and CD8 positive selection kits were used to isolate CD4 and CD8 T-cell fractions. TriZol was used to extract RNA from bulk PBMCs, CD4 and CD8 fractions, and dextramer-positive and dextramer-negative fractions. This sample was taken from a study of T cells after yellow fever vaccination (dated by TCRdb to between 2018 and 2020). Regarding the research as a whole: Libraries from fractions with low cell numbers were prepared with the SMART-Seq v4 Ultra Low Input RNA kit. Bulk TCR alpha and beta repertoires were sequenced longitudinally to track T-cell clones before and after primary and booster YFV17D yellow fever vaccination. The cohort comprised two healthy male donors, one aged 18 to 30 and one aged 30 to 40 years. Blood was drawn at multiple timepoints before and after primary and secondary immunization, with bulk PBMC replicates and cell subsets isolated. On the study overall, not on this receptor specifically: Compared with the primary T-cell response, the secondary T-cell response was faster but weaker, reaching its peak on day 5 rather than on day 15. After the booster, most of the clones that had expanded following primary vaccination were detected again (almost 98% of CD4 and more than 85% of CD8), which suggests that memory was broadly maintained. A small share of clonotypes was detected in both CD4 and CD8 compartments, with the overlap likely arising from convergent recombination. Computational filtering was required because FACS-sorted repertoires could contain abundant contaminating clonotypes from the bulk population. Because the study included only a couple of donors, the extent to which the findings can be generalized is limited.

The sequencing here drew on CD4+ T cells sorted from PBMCs, taken 5 days after the yellow fever booster vaccination. Rearrangement joined TRBV25-1 to TRBJ1-2; TRBD1 could be the D gene, as 6 bases match. The source of this sequence is a young man who received the YFV17D yellow fever vaccine. The nucleotides read TGTGCCAGCGAGGGGGGGACGGGGAATGGCTACACCTTC. Translation gives CASEGGTGNGYTF.